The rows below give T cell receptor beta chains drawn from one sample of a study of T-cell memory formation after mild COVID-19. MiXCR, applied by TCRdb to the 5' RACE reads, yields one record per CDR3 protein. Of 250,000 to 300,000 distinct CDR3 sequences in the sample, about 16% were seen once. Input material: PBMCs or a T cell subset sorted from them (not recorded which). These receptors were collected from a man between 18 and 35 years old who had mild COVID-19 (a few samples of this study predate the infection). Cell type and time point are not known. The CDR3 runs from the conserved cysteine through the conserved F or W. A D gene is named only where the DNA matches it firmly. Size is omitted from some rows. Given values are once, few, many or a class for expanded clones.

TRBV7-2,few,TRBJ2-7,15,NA,CASSLSPGSSYEQYF,TGTGCCAGCAGCTTAAGCCCCGGGAGCTCCTACGAGCAGTACTTC
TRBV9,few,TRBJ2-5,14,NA,CASSVARATETQYF,TGTGCCAGCAGCGTAGCCAGGGCCACGGAGACCCAGTACTTC
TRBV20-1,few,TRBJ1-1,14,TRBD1,CSASQGVIGAEAFF,TGCAGTGCTAGCCAGGGGGTGATTGGAGCTGAAGCTTTCTTT
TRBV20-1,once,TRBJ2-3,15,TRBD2,CSAPSPSGGTDTQYF,TGCAGTGCTCCGTCCCCCAGCGGGGGCACAGATACGCAGTATTTT
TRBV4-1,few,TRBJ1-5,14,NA,CASSLGHSNQPQHF,TGCGCCAGCAGCCTGGGACATAGCAATCAGCCCCAGCATTTT
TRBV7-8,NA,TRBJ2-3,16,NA,CASSPARGAGQDTQYF,TGTGCCAGCAGCCCAGCCCGGGGAGCGGGCCAAGATACGCAGTATTTT
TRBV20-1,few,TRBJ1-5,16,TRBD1,CSARASGQGAGQPQHF,TGCAGTGCTAGAGCTTCGGGACAGGGGGCGGGCCAGCCCCAGCATTTT
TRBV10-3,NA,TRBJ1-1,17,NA,CAISESLRGTLNTEAFF,TGTGCCATCAGTGAGTCTTTAAGGGGGACATTGAACACTGAAGCTTTCTTT
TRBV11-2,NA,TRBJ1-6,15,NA,CASSLIGRANSPLHF,TGTGCCAGCAGCTTAATCGGGAGAGCTAATTCACCCCTCCACTTT
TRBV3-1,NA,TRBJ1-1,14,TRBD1,CASSQTGGRTEAFF,TGTGCCAGCAGCCAAACAGGGGGCCGTACTGAAGCTTTCTTT
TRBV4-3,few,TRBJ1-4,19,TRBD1,CASSQERGPSYATNEKLFF,TGCGCCAGCAGCCAAGAAAGGGGGCCCTCCTATGCAACTAATGAAAAACTGTTTTTT
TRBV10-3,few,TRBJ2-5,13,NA,CAISEIQGETQYF,TGTGCCATCAGTGAAATACAGGGTGAGACCCAGTACTTC
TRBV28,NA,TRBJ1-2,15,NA,CASSLYTVLLYGYTF,TGTGCCAGCAGTTTATACACGGTGTTACTCTATGGCTACACCTTC
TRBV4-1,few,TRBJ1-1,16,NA,CASSLGFLRENTEAFF,TGCGCCAGCAGCCTAGGCTTCCTCCGGGAGAACACTGAAGCTTTCTTT
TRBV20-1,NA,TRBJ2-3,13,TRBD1,CSARGQGTDTQYF,TGCAGTGCTAGGGGACAGGGGACAGATACGCAGTATTTT
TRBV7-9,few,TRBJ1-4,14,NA,CASSQTNGGEKLFF,TGTGCCAGCAGCCAAACAAACGGGGGTGAAAAACTGTTTTTT
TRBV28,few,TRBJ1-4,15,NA,CASSLDWARSEKLFF,TGTGCCAGCAGTTTAGACTGGGCTAGGTCGGAAAAACTGTTTTTT
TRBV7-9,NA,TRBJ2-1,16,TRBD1,CASSKGGQGSYNEQFF,TGTGCCAGCAGCAAGGGGGGACAGGGGTCCTACAATGAGCAGTTCTTC
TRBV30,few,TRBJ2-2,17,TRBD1,CAWSPDRGLARTGELFF,TGTGCCTGGAGTCCTGACAGGGGATTAGCGAGAACCGGGGAGCTGTTTTTT
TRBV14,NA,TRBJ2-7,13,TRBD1,CASSPRQGSEQYF,TGTGCCAGCAGCCCCAGACAGGGTTCCGAGCAGTACTTC
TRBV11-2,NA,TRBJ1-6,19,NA,CASSLGAGSLGPYNSPLHF,TGTGCCAGCAGCTTAGGAGCAGGGTCCCTGGGGCCCTATAATTCACCCCTCCACTTT
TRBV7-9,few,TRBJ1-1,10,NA,CASSGYSAFF,TGTGCCAGCAGCGGTTACAGTGCTTTCTTT
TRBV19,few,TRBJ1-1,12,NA,CATGRFRTEAFF,TGTGCGACAGGACGGTTCCGAACTGAAGCTTTCTTT
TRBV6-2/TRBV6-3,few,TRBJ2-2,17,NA,CASSYSSGRGYTGELFF,TGTGCCAGCAGTTACTCGTCCGGCAGGGGCTACACCGGGGAGCTGTTTTTT
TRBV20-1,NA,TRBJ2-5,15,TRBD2,CSARVTSGGAETQYF,TGCAGTGCTAGAGTGACTAGCGGGGGGGCCGAGACCCAGTACTTC
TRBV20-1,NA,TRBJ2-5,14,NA,CSAGGLQFQETQYF,TGCAGTGCCGGTGGACTCCAATTTCAAGAGACCCAGTACTTC
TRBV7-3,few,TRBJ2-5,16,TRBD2,CASSPSGRGYQETQYF,TGTGCCAGCAGCCCTTCGGGGAGGGGCTACCAAGAGACCCAGTACTTC
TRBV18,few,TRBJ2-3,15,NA,CASSPKLGGTDTQYF,TGTGCCAGCTCACCGAAGTTGGGCGGCACAGATACGCAGTATTTT
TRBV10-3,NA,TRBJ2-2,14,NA,CATLMDTLNGELFF,TGTGCCACCCTGATGGACACGCTAAACGGGGAGCTGTTTTTT
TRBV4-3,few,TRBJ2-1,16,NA,CASSQVAGLTRNEQFF,TGCGCCAGCAGCCAAGTAGCAGGGCTCACCCGCAATGAGCAGTTCTTC
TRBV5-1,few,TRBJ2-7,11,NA,CASSFLGEQYF,TGCGCCAGCAGCTTTTTGGGGGAGCAGTACTTC
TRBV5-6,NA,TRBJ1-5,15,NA,CASSLRFSGDQPQHF,TGTGCCAGCAGCCTGAGGTTTTCAGGGGATCAGCCCCAGCATTTT
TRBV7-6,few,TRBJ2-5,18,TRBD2,CASSFGAGLAGVGETQYF,TGTGCCAGCAGCTTCGGAGCGGGGCTAGCGGGGGTCGGAGAGACCCAGTACTTC
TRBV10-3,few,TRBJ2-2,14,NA,CAIRGGLYTGELFF,TGTGCCATCAGGGGGGGTCTTTACACCGGGGAGCTGTTTTTT
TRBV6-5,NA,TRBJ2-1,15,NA,CASSSMMGSYNEQFF,TGTGCCAGCAGTTCTATGATGGGGTCCTACAATGAGCAGTTCTTC
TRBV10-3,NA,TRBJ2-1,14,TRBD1,CAISEQGANNEQFF,TGTGCCATCAGTGAGCAGGGGGCAAACAATGAGCAGTTCTTC
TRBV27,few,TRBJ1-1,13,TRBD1,CASNNGQGLEAFF,TGTGCCAGCAACAATGGACAGGGGCTTGAAGCTTTCTTT
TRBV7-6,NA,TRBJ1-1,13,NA,CASSQKGQTEAFF,TGTGCCAGCAGCCAAAAGGGGCAGACTGAAGCTTTCTTT
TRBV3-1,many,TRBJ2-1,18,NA,CASSPDFLGGKSYNEQFF,TGTGCCAGCAGCCCGGATTTTTTAGGGGGGAAATCCTACAATGAGCAGTTCTTC
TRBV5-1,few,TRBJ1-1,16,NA,CASSSVGFRVKTEAFF,TGCGCCAGCAGCTCCGTGGGGTTCAGGGTGAAGACTGAAGCTTTCTTT
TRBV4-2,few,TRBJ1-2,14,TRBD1,CASSQTGVDYGYTF,TGTGCCAGCAGCCAAACAGGGGTAGACTATGGCTACACCTTC
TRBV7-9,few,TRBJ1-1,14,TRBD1,CASRTGTGYAEAFF,TGTGCCAGCAGGACCGGGACAGGGTACGCTGAAGCTTTCTTT
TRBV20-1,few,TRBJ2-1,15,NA,CSAVRGSGKLNEQFF,TGCAGTGCGGTTAGAGGGTCAGGGAAACTCAATGAGCAGTTCTTC
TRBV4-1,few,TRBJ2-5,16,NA,CASKPLWGRVEETQYF,TGCGCCAGCAAACCTCTCTGGGGCAGGGTAGAAGAGACCCAGTACTTC
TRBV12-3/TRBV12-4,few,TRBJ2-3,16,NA,CASSRSPGLGGDTQYF,TGTGCCAGCAGCAGATCCCCCGGACTAGGGGGAGATACGCAGTATTTT
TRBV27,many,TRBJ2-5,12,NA,CASGRRGQTQYF,TGTGCCAGTGGACGGAGGGGGCAGACCCAGTACTTC
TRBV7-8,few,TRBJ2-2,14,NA,CASSERVSYGELFF,TGTGCCAGCAGCGAGAGGGTGTCGTACGGGGAGCTGTTTTTT
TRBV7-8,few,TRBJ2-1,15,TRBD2,CASSTGTSDYNEQFF,TGTGCCAGCAGCACCGGGACTAGCGACTACAATGAGCAGTTCTTC
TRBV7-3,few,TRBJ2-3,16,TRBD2,CASSFIAGGPGDTQYF,TGTGCCAGCAGCTTTATAGCGGGGGGGCCGGGAGATACGCAGTATTTT
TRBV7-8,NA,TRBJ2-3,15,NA,CASSLSAGLTDTQYF,TGTGCCAGCAGCTTATCGGCGGGGCTCACAGATACGCAGTATTTT
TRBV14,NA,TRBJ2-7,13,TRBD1,CASSPGQGEEQYF,TGTGCCAGCAGCCCGGGACAGGGCGAGGAGCAGTACTTC
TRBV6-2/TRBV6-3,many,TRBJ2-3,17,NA,CASSYASGWGASDTQYF,TGTGCCAGCAGTTACGCGTCCGGTTGGGGGGCCTCAGATACGCAGTATTTT
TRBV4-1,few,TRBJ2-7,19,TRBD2,CASRQDTSSGGTSSYEQYF,TGCGCCAGCAGGCAAGATACGTCTAGCGGGGGCACCAGCTCCTACGAGCAGTACTTC
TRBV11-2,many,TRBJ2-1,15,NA,CASITTGNSYNEQFF,TGTGCCAGCATCACGACGGGAAACTCCTACAATGAGCAGTTCTTC